These 31 T cell receptor beta chains came from one sample sequenced in a study of identical twins. Using its own MiXCR run on the 5' RACE reads, TCRdb lists one record per CDR3 protein. The sample yields 750,000 to 950,000 distinct CDR3 sequences, approximately 13% seen once. This sample also appeared in a second study, on yellow fever vaccine responses in identical twins.

Sequenced input: PBMCs. The source of these receptors is a woman aged 18-30 years in good health.

The chain links TRBV3-1 to TRBJ2-7; 11 nucleotides match TRBD2. The CDR3 loop spans 16 amino acids. Germline lookup yields CDR1 LGHDT and CDR2 YNNKEL (reference sequence). Trimming took 2 bases from V and 6 from J; bases not matched to a gene: 9. Here the CDR3 DNA reads TGTGCCAGCAGCCAAAGAGGGACTAGCGGAACCTTCGAGCAGTACTTC. Its translation: CASSQRGTSGTFEQYF.

This clonotype was seen at least ten times. The chain couples TRBV5-1 to TRBJ1-3; D call uncertain. Germline loops: CDR1 SGHRS, CDR2 YFSETQ. V gave up 4 bases and J gave up 0 bases, with 8 bases separating them. The length of the CDR3 is 14 residues. DNA for the CDR3: TGCGCCAGCAGCGCGCGGGGCTCTGGAAACACCATATATTTT. Translating gives CASSARGSGNTIYF.

Only a few counts were recorded for this clonotype. This chain connects TRBV21-1 to TRBJ1-5; TRBD1 reflects the table's D call only, with no check against the DNA. TRBV21-1 represents a pseudogene. This CDR3 is built from 16 residues. The CDR3 loop is CASSPRQVEGNQPQHF. As DNA, the CDR3 is TGTGCCAGCAGCCCCCGACAGGTGGAGGGCAATCAGCCCCAGCATTTT.

This clonotype turned up a few times. This chain uses TRBV11-2 with TRBJ2-4; possibly TRBD2 for D (6 bases). The CDR3 loop spans 13 amino acids. Germline CDR1 SGHAT, CDR2 FQNNGV. Trimming cost V 4 bases and J 8 bases, with 12 bases left between them. The CDR3 protein is CASSWLRGDIQYF. The CDR3 DNA follows: TGTGCCAGCAGCTGGTTGCGCGGGGACATTCAGTACTTC. The full variable domain, in which reference TRBV11-2 and TRBJ2-4 provide the parts outside the CDR3, is EAGVAQSPRYKIIEKRQSVAFWCNPISGHATLYWYQQILGQGPKLLIQFQNNGVVDDSQLPKDRFSAERLKGVDSTLKIQPAKLEDSAVYLCASSWLRGDIQYFGAGTRLSVL.

This clonotype has just a few counts. The chain employs TRBV28 and TRBJ2-7; 7 nucleotides match TRBD1. This CDR3 has 16 amino acids. The germline V gene has CDR1 MDHEN and CDR2 SYDVKM. V lost 6 bases, J lost 1 base, and 12 bases stayed unmatched. The CDR3 region is CASSPVWTGLSYEQYF. CDR3 nucleotides: TGTGCCAGCAGCCCCGTCTGGACAGGCTTATCCTACGAGCAGTACTTC.

This clonotype showed up many times. This rearrangement joins TRBV12-3 or TRBV12-4 to TRBJ1-2; D not resolved. The V gene lost 4 bases and the J gene lost 8 bases, with 14 bases spanning the gap. The CDR3 has 13 amino acids. The CDR3 sequence is CASSSPGSPGYTF. DNA for the CDR3: TGTGCCAGCAGTTCTCCGGGATCTCCGGGCTACACCTTC.

This clonotype was picked up a small number of times. The chain has TRBV7-8 and TRBJ2-2; D is uncertain. V lost 0 bases, J lost 4 bases, and 12 bases lay in between. The CDR3 totals 16 residues. Germline values: CDR1 SGHVS, CDR2 FQNEAQ. CDR3 DNA: TGTGCCAGCAGCTTAGCTCGAGTAGCTGGCACCGGGGAGCTGTTTTTT. This encodes CASSLARVAGTGELFF.

The J gene is TRBJ2-1, the V gene TRBV19; D is undetermined. The ends were cut back, 3 bases at V and 6 bases at J, with 9 bases in the middle. CDR3 length: 13 amino acids. CDR1 and CDR2 from the germline V gene are LNHDA and SQIVND (reference sequence). This chain's CDR3 is CASSIGPINEQFF. CDR3 DNA sequence: TGTGCCAGTAGTATTGGACCGATCAATGAGCAGTTCTTC. Variable domain in full (rest from reference TRBV19 and TRBJ2-1): DGGITQSPKYLFRKEGQNVTLSCEQNLNHDAMYWYRQDPGQGLRLIYYSQIVNDFQKGDIAEGYSVSREKKESFPLTVTSAQKNPTAFYLCASSIGPINEQFFGPGTRLTVL.

V gene TRBV4-1 combines with J gene TRBJ2-3; 7 positions match TRBD2. This CDR3 contains 17 residues. V was pared by 4 bases and J by 3 bases, with 13 bases of the junction left unmatched. Germline CDR1 MGHRA, CDR2 YSYEKL. In DNA, the CDR3 is TGCGCCAGCAGCCCCGAACCCTTAGCGGGTCGGACAGATACGCAGTATTTT. The encoded protein is CASSPEPLAGRTDTQYF.

The rearrangement links TRBV11-2 to TRBJ2-1; 7 bases are shared with TRBD1. The V segment lost 5 bases and the J segment 2 bases; nucleotides outside the gene matches: 18. CDR1 and CDR2 (germline): SGHAT, FQNNGV. CDR3 length equals 19 residues. DNA of the CDR3: TGTGCCAGCAGCCAACCCCCGCCCGACAGGGTTGTAACCTACAATGAGCAGTTCTTC. It yields the protein CASSQPPPDRVVTYNEQFF.

This clonotype was seen ten or more times. This chain links TRBV6-2 or TRBV6-3 with TRBJ1-5; possible D gene TRBD1, 5 bases. V dropped 4 bases and J dropped 7 bases, with 14 bases sitting between them. CDR1 and CDR2 from the germline V gene are MNHEY and SVGEGT. The CDR3 length is 14 residues. The CDR3 DNA is TGTGCCAGCAGTTCCTTTGGGGGTAACCAGCCCCAGCATTTT. It codes for CASSSFGGNQPQHF.

The gene calls are TRBV12-3 or TRBV12-4 and TRBJ2-1; the match to TRBD2 covers 9 bases. This CDR3 region has 14 residues. After removal of 7 bases from V and 4 bases from J, the junction contained 5 bases not matched to a gene. CDR3: CASNLAGTYNEQFF. The CDR3 DNA sequence: TGTGCCAGCAACCTAGCGGGGACTTACAATGAGCAGTTCTTC.

In this sample, this clonotype turned up many times. The J gene is TRBJ1-1, the V gene TRBV20-1; unclear D gene. Germline values: CDR1 DFQATT, CDR2 SNEGSKA (reference sequence). This CDR3 comprises 13 residues. V was clipped by 0 bases and J by 4 bases, with 9 bases between them. The CDR3 here is CSARDSLITEAFF. CDR3 nucleotides: TGCAGTGCTAGAGATTCTCTAATCACTGAAGCTTTCTTT.

This chain connects TRBV25-1 to TRBJ2-5; D gene uncertain. Trimming removed 3 bases at V and 4 bases at J, with 15 bases between. CDR1 is MGHDK, CDR2 SYGVNS, per germline. There are 15 residues in the CDR3. CDR3 nucleotides: TGTGCCAGCAGTGACGTTGCTGCGTTCTCAGAGACCCAGTACTTC. Its translation: CASSDVAAFSETQYF.

This sequence joins TRBV2 and TRBJ2-7, with TRBD2 identical over 8 bases. The CDR3 is 17 amino acids. The V segment lost 7 bases and the J segment 0 bases; nucleotides outside the gene matches: 14. The germline V gene has CDR1 SNHLY and CDR2 FYNNEI. The CDR3 nucleotides are TGTGCCAGCACTGGGACTAGTATTATACCGAGCTCCTACGAGCAGTACTTC. Its translation is CASTGTSIIPSSYEQYF.

This chain uses TRBV29-1 with TRBJ2-1; TRBD2 agrees at 13 bases. The CDR3 covers 16 residues. The V segment lost 6 bases and the J segment 0 bases; nucleotides outside the gene matches: 5. Germline V gene data show CDR1 as SQVTM and CDR2 as ANQGSEA. CDR3 sequence: CSVPGLAGISYNEQFF. CDR3 coding DNA: TGCAGCGTCCCGGGACTAGCGGGGATCTCCTACAATGAGCAGTTCTTC.

J is TRBJ2-7 and V is TRBV27; 7 bases line up with TRBD2. This CDR3 is 13 amino acids long. V dropped 5 bases and J dropped 6; count of bases not matched to a gene: 7. CDR1 and CDR2 (germline): MNHEY, SMNVEV (reference sequence). In DNA, the CDR3 is TGTGCCAGCAGTGCCCCCGGGGGGTGCGAGCAGTACGTC. This gives the protein CASSAPGGCEQYV.

V and J are TRBV12-3 or TRBV12-4 and TRBJ1-5; 9 bases are a match to TRBD1. CDR3 length equals 20 residues. The junction had 19 bases not matched to a gene; V was cut back by 7 bases and J by 0 bases. The CDR3 sequence is CASTLRRPGQGINSNQPQHF. For the CDR3, the DNA is TGTGCCAGCACTCTCCGAAGGCCGGGACAGGGCATCAATAGCAATCAGCCCCAGCATTTT.

A few counts support this clonotype. The chain joins TRBV11-1 to TRBJ2-3; TRBD2 aligns across 12 bases. The germline CDR1 and CDR2 sequences are SGHAT and FQDESV (reference sequence). Trimming cost V 2 bases and J 2 bases; bases outside gene matches: 14. The CDR3 is 20 amino acids. The CDR3 reads CASSLSGLDLAGGTTDTQYF. The DNA of the CDR3 is TGTGCCAGCAGCTTAAGCGGGCTTGACCTAGCGGGGGGGACCACAGATACGCAGTATTTT.

This rearrangement joins TRBV11-2 to TRBJ2-3; 7 nucleotides align to TRBD2. The germline V gene has CDR1 SGHAT and CDR2 FQNNGV. This CDR3 contains 16 residues. The ends lost 5 bases at V and 4 bases at J; junction bases unmatched: 12. This chain's CDR3 is CASSPSMGGAADTQYF. The DNA of the CDR3 is TGTGCCAGCAGCCCTTCAATGGGAGGGGCGGCAGATACGCAGTATTTT. Supplemented by reference TRBV11-2 and TRBJ2-3, the full variable domain reads EAGVAQSPRYKIIEKRQSVAFWCNPISGHATLYWYQQILGQGPKLLIQFQNNGVVDDSQLPKDRFSAERLKGVDSTLKIQPAKLEDSAVYLCASSPSMGGAADTQYFGPGTRLTVL.

This clonotype appeared many times. At one boundary the junction diverges from the germline segment, which might be a read error. The chain combines TRBV12-3 or TRBV12-4 with TRBJ2-1; D call uncertain. The CDR3 contains 12 residues. The CDR3 loop reads CASSLVYNEQFF. CDR3 bases: TGTGCCAGCAGCTTAGTCTACAATGAGCAGTTCTTC.

The gene calls are TRBV20-1 and TRBJ1-1; D not resolved. V was cut by 3 bases and J by 3 bases, with 11 bases left in between. The germline V gene encodes CDR1 DFQATT and CDR2 SNEGSKA (reference sequence). The CDR3 contains 13 residues. As DNA, the CDR3 is TGCAGTGCTAGCTTCGGAAAGGACACTGAAGCTTTCTTT. This gives the protein CSASFGKDTEAFF.

The chain is built from TRBV5-6 and TRBJ1-6; TRBD1 might be the D (6 bases). Germline-derived CDR1 and CDR2 are SGHDT and YYEEEE. The CDR3 spans 16 residues. Trimming stripped 4 bases from V and 2 bases from J, with 13 bases between. The CDR3 DNA sequence: TGTGCCAGCAGCCCCGTCTGGGGGCCCTATAATTCACCCCTCCACTTT. Amino acids: CASSPVWGPYNSPLHF.

This clonotype came up a few times. The rearrangement joins TRBV12-3 or TRBV12-4 to TRBJ1-2; 11 positions match TRBD1. Losses at the gene ends were 3 bases for V and 4 bases for J; bases not matched to a gene: 4. This CDR3 contains 15 residues. The CDR3 protein is CASSFAGTGGYGYTF. CDR3 DNA sequence: TGTGCCAGCAGTTTCGCCGGGACAGGGGGCTATGGCTACACCTTC.

This clonotype was seen ten or more times. The rearrangement uses TRBV15 and TRBJ2-7; no clear D. Trimming removed 0 bases from V and 2 bases from J, with 8 bases in between. The germline gives CDR1 LNHNV, CDR2 YYDKDF (reference sequence). The CDR3 covers 14 residues. CDR3 protein: CATSREGLAYEQYF. The CDR3 region has the DNA TGTGCCACCAGCAGAGAGGGTTTAGCCTACGAGCAGTACTTC.

This clonotype appeared many times. The chain uses TRBV20-1 and TRBJ2-3; D is ambiguous. V dropped 1 base and J dropped 1 base, with 6 bases sitting between them. Germline assignment: CDR1 DFQATT and CDR2 SNEGSKA (reference sequence). This CDR3 spans 13 amino acids. CDR3 protein: CSARGAGTDTQYF. DNA for the CDR3: TGCAGTGCTAGAGGTGCGGGCACAGATACGCAGTATTTT.

This clonotype has at least ten counts. In DNA, the CDR3 is TGTGCCACCAGTGATTACAAGACCTACGAGCAGTACTTC. It translates to CATSDYKTYEQYF. The chain uses TRBV24-1 and TRBJ2-7, with D unclear. CDR3 length: 13 residues. V dropped 2 bases and J dropped 2 bases, with 6 bases sitting between them. The V gene's germline CDR1 is KGHDR and CDR2 SFDVKD.

This clonotype was detected only a few times. CDR3 sequence: CAISETGYEQYF. In DNA form, the CDR3 reads TGTGCCATCAGTGAGACAGGCTACGAGCAGTACTTC. The chain combines TRBV10-3 with TRBJ2-7; possibly TRBD1 for D (5 bases). The germline V and J ends were trimmed by 2 bases and 3 bases, with 5 bases remaining between them. The CDR3 extends over 12 amino acids. CDR1 and CDR2 (germline): ENHRY, SYGVKD.

V and J are TRBV10-3 and TRBJ2-1; TRBD2 might be the D (6 bases). Between the trimmed V and J ends, which lost 0 bases and 2 bases, there was a span of 8 bases. The CDR3 spans 15 residues. The germline V gene encodes CDR1 ENHRY and CDR2 SYGVKD. CDR3 in amino acids: CAISESGGPYNEQFF. The DNA of the CDR3 is TGTGCCATCAGTGAGTCGGGAGGCCCCTACAATGAGCAGTTCTTC.

The V and J genes are TRBV6-2 or TRBV6-3 and TRBJ1-2; 8 positions match TRBD1. Germline V gene lookup returns CDR1 MNHEY and CDR2 SVGEGT. The CDR3 has 13 residues. The junction had 7 bases not matched to a gene; V was cut back by 6 bases and J by 7 bases. The CDR3 DNA reads TGTGCCAGCAGCGACAGGGGTTTAGGTGGCTACACCTTC. It yields the protein CASSDRGLGGYTF.

The sample holds a few counts of this clonotype. V is TRBV7-9 and J is TRBJ1-2; TRBD1 matches at 7 bases. V trimming: 5 bases; J trimming: 2 bases; junction bases outside the gene matches: 11. There are 16 residues in the CDR3. The V gene's germline CDR1 is SEHNR and CDR2 FQNEAQ (reference sequence). CDR3 amino acids: CASSPRVGQPNYGYTF. The CDR3 nucleotides read TGTGCCAGCAGCCCCCGGGTGGGACAGCCCAACTATGGCTACACCTTC.